This T cell receptor beta chain was sequenced for a study of T cell repertoires in cytomegalovirus infection (dated by TCRdb to between 2018 and 2020). For context, the study as a whole: The HLA type of each donor mattered for the analysis, because public TCR beta signatures pointed to carriage of CMV infection along with the matching HLA type. What the research found in general, with its limitations: The ex vivo response was dominated by HLA-C-restricted CMV-specific TCR beta clonotypes, which also provided the single most frequent clonotype in two of eight donors. In both this cohort and an independent roughly 360-donor cohort, the cumulative frequency of public TCR beta family members distinguished carriers of CMV infection plus the relevant HLA type.

The sequencer listed for this sample is Illumina HiSeq 1500. In TCRdb, the public reads were trimmed at Q25 with fastp and aligned with MiXCR, with productive beta chains retained. Here each entry gathers all rows of one CDR3 protein and keeps the most common genes and DNA. For this sample there are under 850,000 distinct CDR3 sequences; 35% appear just once. The ten most abundant clones make up under 3.5% of the sample. CDR3 length: 12 amino acids, cysteine to phenylalanine. Kept here is only the CDR3 DNA, which spans 36 bases and is read in frame from base 1. The junction carries 5 bases between V and J, which are trimmed by 5 bases and 6 bases respectively. From a lookup of the germline V gene (reference sequence), CDR1 and CDR2 are MNHEY and SMNVEV. In its sample, this clonotype was seen a few times. What antigen it recognizes has not been identified. No quality values exist for individual bases; no much larger clone is one base distant.

The specimen sequenced was PBMCs. The rearranged chain carries TRBV27 and TRBJ1-6; too little of a D gene remains to name it. This clonotype was obtained from a human donor in good health (CMV status not recorded). Some clones in this sample may be carry-over from other donors' samples. The CDR3 protein sequence reads: CASSPVNSPLHF. The DNA is TGTGCCAGCAGTCCCGTTAATTCACCCCTCCACTTT.